The 28 T cell receptor beta chains below come from one sample, sequenced in a study of spatial heterogeneity in lung cancer. Study outcomes and limitations: How many expanded intratumoral alpha and beta TCRs were present tracked the tumor mutation count, which was a count of nonsynonymous mutations.

TCRdb reprocessed the 5' RACE reads via MiXCR and lists one record per CDR3 protein. The profile shows 9,000 to 13,000 distinct CDR3 sequences, approximately 8.7% of them singletons. These receptors' antigens are unknown. Described time point: sample taken at primary tumor resection. Source: lung tumor tissue, taken at surgery. These TCRs come from a female donor with early-stage non-small cell lung cancer.

In this sample, this clonotype turned up a few times. The J gene is TRBJ1-4, the V gene TRBV19; D is unresolved. V shed 6 bases and J shed 0 bases, with 8 bases lying between them. The CDR3 is 14 residues long. Germline V gives CDR1 LNHDA, CDR2 SQIVND (reference sequence). CDR3 loop: CASRISATNEKLFF. The CDR3 DNA follows: TGTGCCAGTAGGATTTCGGCAACTAATGAAAAACTGTTTTTT.

Many counts were recorded for this clonotype. The chain uses TRBV20-1 and TRBJ2-5, with D perhaps matching TRBD2 (6 bases). Germline CDR1 DFQATT, CDR2 SNEGSKA (reference sequence). This CDR3 region has 12 residues. V was trimmed by 3 bases and J by 4 bases, leaving 9 bases between them. The DNA of the CDR3 is TGCAGTGCTAGGCGGGGACTAGAGACCCAGTACTTC. Protein: CSARRGLETQYF.

This chain joins TRBV12-3 or TRBV12-4 and TRBJ1-2; no firm D call. This CDR3 contains 12 residues. V was clipped by 3 bases and J by 8 bases, with 10 bases between them. In DNA, the CDR3 is TGTGCCAGCAGTTTTGAAGGCTTCGGCTACACCTTC. As protein: CASSFEGFGYTF.

This clonotype was recorded at least ten times. The V and J genes are TRBV20-1 and TRBJ1-5; 9 bases agree with TRBD1. V was pared by 0 bases and J by 5 bases, with 2 bases of the junction left unmatched. CDR1 is DFQATT and CDR2 is SNEGSKA in the germline V gene (reference sequence). This CDR3 contains 14 residues. CDR3 residues: CSAREGQGYQPQHF. CDR3 bases: TGCAGTGCTAGAGAGGGACAGGGTTATCAGCCCCAGCATTTT.

This clonotype was seen ten or more times. The rearrangement uses TRBV5-1 and TRBJ2-7; 7 positions agree with TRBD1. Germline CDR1 SGHRS, CDR2 YFSETQ. With 5 bases clipped from V and 0 bases from J, the junction kept 8 bases outside the gene matches. The CDR3 covers 15 residues. The CDR3 region is CASRPLGGSSYEQYF. In DNA, the CDR3 is TGCGCCAGCAGACCCCTAGGGGGCTCCTCCTACGAGCAGTACTTC.

This clonotype was counted ten times or more. This chain connects TRBV24-1 to TRBJ2-3; no firm D call. V lost 5 bases to trimming and J lost 2 bases, with 10 bases between them. The V gene's germline CDR1 is KGHDR and CDR2 SFDVKD. The CDR3 runs to 14 residues. CDR3 residues: CATSATSHTDTQYF. CDR3 DNA sequence: TGTGCCACCAGTGCCACATCTCACACAGATACGCAGTATTTT.

Worth noting for this clonotype: The germline gene is not matched at one end of the junction; a read error may be the cause. The CDR3 spells CASNQGLTESYEQYF. The CDR3 DNA reads as TGTGCCAGCAACCAAGGGCTAACAGAGTCCTACGAGCAGTACTTC. The chain has TRBV4-2 and TRBJ2-7; the D is unclear. The germline V gene has CDR1 LGHNA and CDR2 YNFKEQ. The CDR3 runs to 15 residues.

By share, this clonotype ranks as medium-sized (0.01 to 0.1%). The gene calls are TRBV20-1 and TRBJ2-1; D perhaps matches TRBD2 (6 bases). V lost 6 bases to trimming and J lost 4 bases, with 19 bases between them. Germline V gene sequence: CDR1 DFQATT, CDR2 SNEGSKA (reference sequence). The CDR3 consists of 15 residues. CDR3 sequence (DNA): TGCAGTGCAAGGCCGGGGGTAGCGCGTTACAATGAGCAGTTCTTC. Its translation: CSARPGVARYNEQFF.

This clonotype was detected many times. The V gene is TRBV20-1, the J gene TRBJ1-2, with D unresolved. Germline assignment: CDR1 DFQATT and CDR2 SNEGSKA (reference sequence). The germline V and J ends were trimmed by 1 base and 1 base, with 4 bases remaining between them. The CDR3 is 12 residues long. This chain's CDR3 is CSARGINYGYTF. CDR3 coding DNA: TGCAGTGCTAGAGGGATTAACTATGGCTACACCTTC.

This clonotype was recorded a few times. For the CDR3, the DNA is TGTGCCAGCAGTTACACTATGAATGAGCAGTTCTTC. The encoded protein is CASSYTMNEQFF. V usage is TRBV6-2 or TRBV6-3 and J usage is TRBJ2-1, with D unclear. V dropped 2 bases and J dropped 7 bases, with 6 bases sitting between them. This CDR3 has 12 amino acids. Germline V gene lookup returns CDR1 MNHEY and CDR2 SVGEGT.

This clonotype was seen at least ten times. This sequence joins TRBV19 and TRBJ2-7; D might be TRBD1 or TRBD2, each matching 5 bases. The CDR3 has 16 amino acids. V was trimmed by 8 bases and J by 5 bases, leaving 25 bases between them. The germline V gene has CDR1 LNHDA and CDR2 SQIVND (reference sequence). The CDR3 DNA reads TGTGCCAGTTCTCTCCGGGCAGGGTTCTTGGGGGACGAGCAGTACTTC. This codes for CASSLRAGFLGDEQYF.

By sample fraction, this clonotype is medium-sized. The genes are TRBV3-1 and TRBJ2-3; D is undetermined. Germline CDR1 reads LGHDT; CDR2 reads YNNKEL (reference sequence). V lost 4 bases and J 2 bases, leaving 4 bases between the germline ends. The CDR3 has 12 residues. The chain's CDR3 is CASSRYTDTQYF. In nucleotides, the CDR3 is TGTGCCAGCAGCCGATACACAGATACGCAGTATTTT.

This clonotype was recorded a few times. The CDR3 sequence: CAISEGETQYF. CDR3 DNA sequence: TGTGCCATCAGTGAGGGAGAGACCCAGTACTTC. J is TRBJ2-5 and V is TRBV10-3; unclear D gene. V lost 2 bases, J lost 4 bases, and 2 bases lay in between. This CDR3 is built from 11 residues. Germline assignment: CDR1 ENHRY and CDR2 SYGVKD.

This clonotype is medium-sized. The J gene is TRBJ2-7, the V gene TRBV28; 8 positions match TRBD1. The J segment lost 7 bases and the V segment lost 5 bases, leaving 10 bases of the junction unmatched. Germline V gene data show CDR1 as MDHEN and CDR2 as SYDVKM. CDR3 length equals 14 residues. CDR3 residues: CASSAPGRGHEQYF. The CDR3 nucleotides are TGTGCCAGCAGTGCCCCGGGCAGGGGGCATGAGCAGTACTTC.

This clonotype counts as medium-sized. The CDR3 loop reads CAWKGPGVASTGELFF. The CDR3 DNA sequence: TGTGCCTGGAAGGGCCCGGGGGTGGCGAGCACCGGGGAGCTGTTTTTT. The genes are TRBV30 and TRBJ2-2; tentatively, D is TRBD2 (6 bases). The V end lost 4 bases, the J end lost 4 bases, and 19 bases lay between the germline ends. The CDR3 runs to 16 residues. Germline values: CDR1 GTSNPN, CDR2 SVGIG (reference sequence).

This clonotype was counted at least ten times. The CDR3 nucleotides are TGTGCCAGCAGCTTCTCCTACAATGAGCAGTTCTTC. It translates to CASSFSYNEQFF. The V gene is TRBV7-9, the J gene TRBJ2-1; no definite D call. CDR1 is SEHNR, CDR2 FQNEAQ, per germline (reference sequence). V shed 3 bases and J shed 0 bases, with 0 bases lying between them. The CDR3 sequence is 12 residues long.

In this sample, this clonotype turned up many times. CDR3 in amino acids: CASSSTGAYNQPQHF. CDR3 nucleotide sequence: TGTGCCAGCAGCTCGACAGGGGCCTACAATCAGCCCCAGCATTTT. This rearrangement joins TRBV7-9 to TRBJ1-5; 8 bases line up with TRBD1. The germline gives CDR1 SEHNR, CDR2 FQNEAQ (reference sequence). The CDR3 length is 15 residues. Trimming at V came to 4 bases and at J to 3 bases, leaving 5 bases not matched to a gene.

This clonotype has ten or more counts. The chain carries TRBV27 and TRBJ2-3; D gene unclear. From germline, CDR1 is MNHEY and CDR2 SMNVEV (reference sequence). This CDR3 has 15 residues. V was cut by 3 bases and J by 6 bases, with 16 bases left in between. CDR3 coding DNA: TGTGCCAGCAGTTTTCGGGCCACCTCCCTGGATACGCAGTATTTT. Its protein is CASSFRATSLDTQYF.

The chain links TRBV29-1 to TRBJ2-5; weak D call: TRBD2 (6 bases). The germline V gene has CDR1 SQVTM and CDR2 ANQGSEA. Trimming stripped 1 base from V and 5 bases from J, with 14 bases between. The CDR3 is 14 amino acids. CDR3 sequence (DNA): TGCAGCGTTGAAGGCGGCGGGAAGGGGGAGACCCAGTACTTC. Protein product: CSVEGGGKGETQYF. Together with reference TRBV29-1 and TRBJ2-5, the CDR3 gives the full variable domain: SAVISQKPSRDICQRGTSLTIQCQVDSQVTMMFWYRQQPGQSLTLIATANQGSEATYESGFVIDKFPISRPNLTFSTLTVSNMSPEDSSIYLCSVEGGGKGETQYFGPGTRLLVL.

This clonotype was recorded a few times. The chain employs TRBV20-1 and TRBJ2-1; 8 bases are shared with TRBD2. Germline-derived CDR1 and CDR2 are DFQATT and SNEGSKA (reference sequence). There are 15 residues in the CDR3. The ends lost 3 bases at V and 4 bases at J; junction bases unmatched: 8. The CDR3 nucleotides are TGCAGTGCTAGGATTCCGGGGGGGGCGTACAATGAGCAGTTCTTC. Translation gives CSARIPGGAYNEQFF.

In this sample, this clonotype turned up many times. The J gene is TRBJ2-7, the V gene TRBV5-1; D is ambiguous. This CDR3 is built from 16 residues. CDR1 and CDR2 from the germline V gene are SGHRS and YFSETQ. The V and J ends lost 1 base and 0 bases respectively, with 14 bases between them. CDR3: CASSLSGGPDSYEQYF. The CDR3 DNA is TGCGCCAGCAGCTTGTCGGGTGGCCCGGACTCCTACGAGCAGTACTTC.

This clonotype was seen repeatedly, ten times or more. The V gene is TRBV14, the J gene TRBJ1-6; D is ambiguous. Trimming pared 2 bases from V and 4 bases from J, leaving 6 bases between. The germline CDR1 and CDR2 sequences are SGHDN and FVKESK. CDR3 length equals 14 residues. The CDR3 loop is CASSQNRYNSPLHF. The CDR3 DNA reads TGTGCCAGCAGCCAAAACAGATATAATTCACCCCTCCACTTT.

By share of the sample, this clonotype is medium-sized. CDR3: CATPGGTEAFF. CDR3 nucleotide sequence: TGTGCCACCCCTGGGGGGACTGAAGCTTTCTTT. The J gene is TRBJ1-1, the V gene TRBV24-1; tentatively, D is TRBD1 (5 bases). This CDR3 is 11 amino acids long. Germline V lookup: CDR1 KGHDR, CDR2 SFDVKD. V lost 9 bases to trimming and J lost 5 bases, with 9 bases between them.

This clonotype appeared many times. The chain employs TRBV7-3 and TRBJ1-5; TRBD1 is a possible D gene (6 bases). CDR1 is SGHTA, CDR2 FQGTGA, per germline. CDR3 size: 13 residues. V shed 0 bases and J shed 7 bases, with 7 bases lying between them. CDR3 amino acids: CASSLTGGQPQHF. The DNA for the CDR3 is TGTGCCAGCAGCTTAACAGGGGGACAGCCCCAGCATTTT.

Note on this clonotype: This may stem from a read error, because a much larger clone lies one nucleotide away. The J gene is TRBJ2-2, the V gene TRBV6-1; no clear D. The CDR3 runs to 15 residues. V was trimmed by 5 bases and J by 0 bases, leaving 10 bases between them. Germline CDR1 reads MNHNS; CDR2 reads SASEGT. CDR3 sequence: CASSSQNSNTGELFF. The CDR3 bases are TGTGCCAGCAGTTCTCAGAACTCGAACACCGGGGAGCTGTTTTTT.

This clonotype appeared a single time. A much larger clone differs from this one at a single base, so this may be a read error. V and J are TRBV11-2 and TRBJ2-5; D is possibly TRBD2 (5 bases). From germline, CDR1 is SGHAT and CDR2 FQNNGV. The CDR3 loop spans 14 amino acids. CDR3 amino acids: CVSSSTGIQETQYF. CDR3 bases: TGTGTCAGCAGCTCTACCGGGATCCAAGAGACCCAGTACTTC.

Of note for this clonotype: Possible read error: a much larger clone is one base away. The J gene is TRBJ2-7, the V gene TRBV7-2; the match to TRBD2 covers 7 bases. The trim removed 5 bases at V and 6 bases at J, leaving 7 bases unmatched. The germline gives CDR1 SGHTA, CDR2 FQGNSA. The CDR3 length is 13 residues. Written as DNA, the CDR3 is TGTGCCAGCAGCCTTACGGGCGGGGGCGAGCAGTACTTC. Amino acid sequence: CASSLTGGGEQYF. The full variable domain, with the rest looked up from reference TRBV7-2 and TRBJ2-7, is GAGVSQSPSNKVTEKGKDVELRCDPISGHTALYWYRQSLGQGLEFLIYFQGNSAPDKSGLPSDRFSAERTGGSVSTLTIQRTQQEDSAVYLCASSLTGGGEQYFGPGTRLTVT.

The table lists this clonotype with many counts. CDR3 amino acids: CASGRIPDTQYF. CDR3 DNA sequence: TGTGCCAGCGGCCGGATCCCAGATACGCAGTATTTT. The chain employs TRBV6-2 or TRBV6-3 and TRBJ2-3; D unclear. CDR1 and CDR2 from the germline V gene are MNHEY and SVGEGT. The germline V and J ends were trimmed by 8 bases and 4 bases, with 10 bases remaining between them. This CDR3 comprises 12 residues.